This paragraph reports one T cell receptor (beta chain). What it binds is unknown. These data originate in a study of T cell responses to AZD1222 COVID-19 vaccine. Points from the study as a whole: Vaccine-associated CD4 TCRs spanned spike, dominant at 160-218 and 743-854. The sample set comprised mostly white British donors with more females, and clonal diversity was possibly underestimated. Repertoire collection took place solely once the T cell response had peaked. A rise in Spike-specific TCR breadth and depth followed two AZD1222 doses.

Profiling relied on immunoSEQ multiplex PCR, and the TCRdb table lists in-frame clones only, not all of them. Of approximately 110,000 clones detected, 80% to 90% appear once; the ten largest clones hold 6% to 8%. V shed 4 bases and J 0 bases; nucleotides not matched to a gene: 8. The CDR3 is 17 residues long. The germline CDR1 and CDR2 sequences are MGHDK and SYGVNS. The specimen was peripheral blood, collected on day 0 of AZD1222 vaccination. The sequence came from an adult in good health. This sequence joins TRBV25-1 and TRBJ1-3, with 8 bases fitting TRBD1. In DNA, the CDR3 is TGTGCCAGCAGTGCTGGGACAGGTATTACCTCTGGAAACACCATATATTTT. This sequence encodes CASSAGTGITSGNTIYF.